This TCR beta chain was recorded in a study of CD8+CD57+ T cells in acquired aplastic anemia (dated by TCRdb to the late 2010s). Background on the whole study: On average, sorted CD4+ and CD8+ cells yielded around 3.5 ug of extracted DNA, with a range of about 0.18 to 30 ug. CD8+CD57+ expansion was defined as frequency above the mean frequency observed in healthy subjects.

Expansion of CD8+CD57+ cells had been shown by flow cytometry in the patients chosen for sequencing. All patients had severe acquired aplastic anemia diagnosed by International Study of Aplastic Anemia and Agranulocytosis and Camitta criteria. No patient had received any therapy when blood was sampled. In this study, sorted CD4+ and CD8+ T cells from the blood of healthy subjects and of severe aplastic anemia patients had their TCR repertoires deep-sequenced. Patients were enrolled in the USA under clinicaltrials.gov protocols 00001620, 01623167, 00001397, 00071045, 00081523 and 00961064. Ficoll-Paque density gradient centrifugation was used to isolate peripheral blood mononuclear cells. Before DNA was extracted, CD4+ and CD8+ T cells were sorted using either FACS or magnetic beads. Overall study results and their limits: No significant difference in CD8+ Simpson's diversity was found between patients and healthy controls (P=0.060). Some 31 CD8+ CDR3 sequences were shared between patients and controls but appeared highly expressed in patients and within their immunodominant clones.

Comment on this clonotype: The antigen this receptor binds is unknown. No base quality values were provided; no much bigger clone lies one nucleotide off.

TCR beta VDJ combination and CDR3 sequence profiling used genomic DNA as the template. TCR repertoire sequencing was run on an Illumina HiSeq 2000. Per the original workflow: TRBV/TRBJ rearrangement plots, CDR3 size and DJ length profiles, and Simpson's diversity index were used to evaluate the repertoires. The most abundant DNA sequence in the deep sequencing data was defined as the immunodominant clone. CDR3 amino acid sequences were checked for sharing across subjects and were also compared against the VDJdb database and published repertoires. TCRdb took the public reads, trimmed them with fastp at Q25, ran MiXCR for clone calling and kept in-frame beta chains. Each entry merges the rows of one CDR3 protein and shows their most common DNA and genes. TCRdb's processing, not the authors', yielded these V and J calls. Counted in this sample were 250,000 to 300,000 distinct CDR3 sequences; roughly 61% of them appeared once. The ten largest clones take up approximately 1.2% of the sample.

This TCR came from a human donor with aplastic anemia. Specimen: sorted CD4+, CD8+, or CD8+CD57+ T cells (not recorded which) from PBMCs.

The CDR3: CASSLSSGGRDEQFF. The DNA is as follows: TGTGCCAGCAGCTTATCTTCAGGGGGCAGAGATGAGCAGTTCTTC. Rearrangement joined TRBV11-3 to TRBJ2-1, and TRBD1 aligns with 8 junction nucleotides. CDR1 and CDR2 (SGHNT, YENEEA) derive from the germline V gene. Germline trimming: 2 bases from V, 8 bases from J; junction bases outside gene matches: 8. The CDR3 contains 15 residues, cysteine and phenylalanine counted. Of the read, only the CDR3 DNA is kept; its 45 bases are in frame from base 1.